These 14 T cell receptor beta chains were sequenced from one sample in a study of beta chain features in type 1 diabetes. Expressed TCRB transcripts were sequenced because the isolated RNA had all been reverse transcribed beforehand. This table comes from immunoSEQ multiplex PCR, and its TCRdb copy is limited to in-frame clones, with some not included. The repertoire holds 140,000 or so clones, with around a tenth as singletons. The source material was central memory CD4+ T cells from blood. The receptors were gathered from a man aged 18 to 35 in good health.

This clone was counted between two and nine times. The V and J genes are TRBV7-2 and TRBJ2-7; TRBD1 matches at 7 bases. Germline trimming cut 5 bases from V and 2 bases from J; bases unmatched to any gene: 3. Germline V gene sequence: CDR1 SGHTA, CDR2 FQGNSA. The CDR3 sequence is 13 residues long. CDR3 sequence: CASSHGTAYEQYF. The CDR3 region has the DNA TGTGCCAGCAGCCACGGGACAGCCTACGAGCAGTACTTC.

CDR3 nucleotide sequence: TGTGCCAGCAGCCCCCGGACTAGCCTCTACGAGCAGTACTTC. Translation gives CASSPRTSLYEQYF. The chain carries TRBV7-8 and TRBJ2-7; 8 bases map to TRBD2. Germline CDR1 is SGHVS and CDR2 is FQNEAQ. The CDR3 is 14 amino acids. Trimming took 5 bases from V and 3 from J; bases not matched to a gene: 6.

The genes are TRBV7-8 and TRBJ1-2; a weak D match, TRBD1 (5 bases). In germline, CDR1 is SGHVS, CDR2 FQNEAQ. The CDR3 sequence is 13 residues long. With 6 bases removed from V and 7 bases from J, the gap between germline ends came to 15 bases. The CDR3 DNA follows: TGTGCCAGCAGAGGACGGGGGATAGGTGGCTACACCTTC. It translates to CASRGRGIGGYTF.

This clone was seen more than once but under ten times. The CDR3 bases are TGTGCCAGCAGCCAAGGATTCCTAACGCAATACAATGAGCAGTTCTTC. Translation gives CASSQGFLTQYNEQFF. The chain is built from TRBV4-2 and TRBJ2-1; no clear D gene. CDR3 length equals 16 residues. The ends were cut back, 1 base at V and 4 bases at J, with 14 bases in the middle. Germline assignment: CDR1 LGHNA and CDR2 YNFKEQ.

This sequence joins TRBV30 and TRBJ2-6, with 8 positions matching TRBD1. The length of the CDR3 is 17 residues. V was clipped by 8 bases and J by 2 bases; unmatched bases: 14. The V gene's germline CDR1 is GTSNPN and CDR2 SVGIG (reference sequence). The CDR3 nucleotides are TGTGCCATGGATAGAACAGGGGGTGTCGCTGGGGCCAACGTCCTGACTTTC. This translates into CAMDRTGGVAGANVLTF.

This clone was seen a handful of times. Written as DNA, the CDR3 is TGTGCCAGCAGCCAAGACGTCGGCGGGGGGGTCTACAATGAGCAGTTCTTC. Protein sequence: CASSQDVGGGVYNEQFF. V and J are TRBV4-2 and TRBJ2-1; 9 positions match TRBD2. CDR1 and CDR2 (germline): LGHNA, YNFKEQ. The CDR3 runs 17 residues. V lost 0 bases and J lost 3; bases outside the gene matches: 6.

This clone has a handful of counts. The chain carries TRBV6-5 and TRBJ2-5; D possibly corresponds to TRBD1 (6 bases). Germline V gene data show CDR1 as MNHEY and CDR2 as SVGAGI. The CDR3 runs 15 residues. V lost 0 bases and J 5 bases, leaving 13 bases between the germline ends. This CDR3 reads CASSYSKGVWETQYF. The CDR3 DNA sequence: TGTGCCAGCAGTTACTCGAAGGGGGTTTGGGAGACCCAGTACTTC.

The V gene is TRBV10-3, the J gene TRBJ1-2; D unclear. Per germline, CDR1 ENHRY and CDR2 SYGVKD. V was clipped by 7 bases and J by 5 bases, with 23 bases between them. The CDR3 sequence is 16 residues long. The CDR3 region is CAINTTPQKEVYGYTF. In DNA, the CDR3 is TGTGCCATCAATACGACACCCCAGAAGGAGGTGTATGGCTACACCTTC.

The V and J genes are TRBV6-5 and TRBJ2-1, with a weak D call TRBD1 (5 bases). V was trimmed by 10 bases and J by 0 bases, leaving 13 bases between them. The CDR3 has 14 amino acids. CDR1 is MNHEY, CDR2 SVGAGI, per germline. DNA of the CDR3: TGTGCCACCACAGGTTCCAGCTCCTACAATGAGCAGTTCTTC. This encodes CATTGSSSYNEQFF.

V and J are TRBV27 and TRBJ2-7; D not certain. Germline V gene data show CDR1 as MNHEY and CDR2 as SMNVEV (reference sequence). This CDR3 region has 13 residues. Trimming stripped 4 bases from V and 6 bases from J, with 13 bases between. This chain's CDR3 is CASSWSGNAEQYF. CDR3 coding DNA: TGTGCCAGCAGTTGGTCAGGTAATGCCGAGCAGTACTTC.

This clone was found a few times. The V call is TRBV5-1, the J call TRBJ1-2, with no clear D. Per germline, CDR1 SGHRS and CDR2 YFSETQ. The CDR3 is made up of 12 amino acids. V dropped 9 bases and J dropped 6 bases, with 15 bases sitting between them. The chain's CDR3 is CATRTGSDGYTF. DNA for the CDR3: TGCGCCACTAGAACCGGGAGCGATGGCTACACCTTC.

There are a few counts of this clone. The chain employs TRBV4-3 and TRBJ2-3, with TRBD2 identical over 11 bases. J gave up 3 bases and V 1 base, and 3 bases lay outside the gene matches. The V gene's germline CDR1 is LGHNA and CDR2 YSLEER. The CDR3 runs to 16 residues. The CDR3 sequence is CASSQVGTSGTDTQYF. In DNA, the CDR3 is TGCGCCAGCAGCCAAGTCGGGACTAGCGGTACAGATACGCAGTATTTT.

The chain uses TRBV7-8 and TRBJ2-5; perhaps TRBD2 as D (5 bases). This CDR3 comprises 15 residues. Germline assignment: CDR1 SGHVS and CDR2 FQNEAQ. Trimming shortened V by 3 bases and J by 1 base, and 12 bases separated the two germline ends. As DNA, the CDR3 is TGTGCCAGCAGCTTCGGCCGGGGAAGCCAAGAGACCCAGTACTTC. It codes for CASSFGRGSQETQYF.

Only a few counts were recorded for this clone. The chain uses TRBV10-3 and TRBJ1-4; possibly TRBD1 for D (6 bases). CDR1 and CDR2 (germline): ENHRY, SYGVKD. CDR3 length: 12 residues. Trimming pared 11 bases from V and 7 bases from J, leaving 14 bases between. The CDR3 loop reads CASQGRAEKLFF. CDR3 DNA: TGTGCCTCACAGGGCCGTGCTGAAAAACTGTTTTTT.